The present TCR beta chain was sequenced within a study of cytomegalovirus exposure and HLA in healthy donors. This CDR3 is built from 17 residues. J was trimmed by 4 bases and V by 0 bases; bases with no gene match: 8. Germline lookup yields CDR1 MGHRA and CDR2 YSYEKL. General observations from the study: The tendency of first-cohort TCR clusters to co-occur in the roughly 130 validation repertoires was the finding of a later analysis. Researchers catalogued about 150 TCR beta chains as cytomegalovirus-associated.

Among the approximately 110 subjects of the validation cohort, separate from the roughly 670-subject first cohort, were the donors. In this sample, this clone turned up once. No antigen is known for it. The method was immunoSEQ multiplex PCR; TCRdb's version includes in-frame clones alone and lacks a portion of them. The sample has over 250,000 clones; around 86% are singletons. The sample taken for sequencing was PBMCs. The clonotype originates from a woman aged 18-35 years in good health and CMV-seronegative. V is TRBV4-1 and J is TRBJ2-3; 9 bases agree with TRBD1. CDR3 loop: CASSQDQDRGTPDTQYF. The CDR3 DNA reads as TGCGCCAGCAGCCAAGACCAGGACAGGGGAACACCAGATACGCAGTATTTT.